Listed here are 14 T cell receptor beta chains from one sample, sequenced in a study of CD8+ T cells in alopecia areata. Treatment denoted: oral pan-JAK inhibitor, 5-10 mg twice daily. RNA was extracted and reverse transcribed into cDNA as the sequencing template. Here immunoSEQ multiplex PCR was the method, and the copy in TCRdb shows in-frame clones only, minus some. Of 160,000 or so clones listed, roughly 50% are singletons. The source material was CD4+ T cells sorted from blood, sampled at approximately week 60, from a patient treated with tofacitinib. The receptors come from a human donor with alopecia areata.

V usage is TRBV29-1 and J usage is TRBJ2-2, with 8 bases identical to TRBD1. CDR1 and CDR2 from the germline V gene are SQVTM and ANQGSEA. V dropped 6 bases and J dropped 2; count of bases not matched to a gene: 5. CDR3 size: 14 residues. In nucleotides, the CDR3 is TGCAGCGTGACAGGGGTCTATAACACCGGGGAGCTGTTTTTT. Protein sequence: CSVTGVYNTGELFF.

This clone was counted between two and nine times. The genes are TRBV20-1 and TRBJ2-7; possibly TRBD1 or TRBD2 for D (7 bases each). V dropped 4 bases and J dropped 7 bases, with 11 bases sitting between them. Germline V gene sequence: CDR1 DFQATT, CDR2 SNEGSKA (reference sequence). The CDR3 is 11 residues long. CDR3 DNA: TGCAGTGCTACAGGGGGAGGGGAGCAGTACTTC. Its translation is CSATGGGEQYF.

This clone was seen only once. J is TRBJ2-7 and V is TRBV5-6, with D possibly matching TRBD1 (5 bases). Trimming left V 4 bases short and J 2 bases short, with 13 bases between. Germline CDR1 is SGHDT and CDR2 is YYEEEE. The CDR3 spans 14 residues. DNA of the CDR3: TGTGCCAGCAGCCTATGGACACGGCCCTACGAGCAGTACTTC. Translation: CASSLWTRPYEQYF.

V and J are TRBV5-1 and TRBJ2-5; a weak D match, TRBD1 (5 bases). The germline V and J ends were trimmed by 0 bases and 2 bases, with 11 bases remaining between them. The CDR3 has 15 residues. Germline assignment: CDR1 SGHRS and CDR2 YFSETQ. CDR3 DNA: TGCGCCAGCAGCTTGGAGGTGGGGCCTCAAGAGACCCAGTACTTC. It specifies CASSLEVGPQETQYF.

V usage is TRBV27 and J usage is TRBJ1-6; D ambiguous. The CDR3 is 17 residues long. The V end lost 5 bases, the J end lost 6 bases, and 20 bases lay between the germline ends. Per the germline V gene, CDR1 is MNHEY and CDR2 is SMNVEV (reference sequence). Here the CDR3 reads CASSPISGGVVNSPLHF. The CDR3, as DNA: TGTGCCAGCAGTCCTATTTCGGGCGGGGTTGTTAATTCACCCCTCCACTTT.

This sequence joins TRBV29-1 and TRBJ1-5; a possible D gene is TRBD1 (6 bases). The CDR3 sequence is 14 residues long. Germline CDR1 is SQVTM and CDR2 is ANQGSEA. Trimming stripped 4 bases from V and 7 bases from J, with 17 bases between. CDR3 in amino acids: CSVVEGGGEQPQHF. The CDR3 DNA reads as TGCAGCGTTGTTGAGGGGGGCGGGGAACAGCCCCAGCATTTT.

This clone was seen a handful of times. The genes are TRBV5-1 and TRBJ1-1; possibly TRBD1 for D (6 bases). Germline V gives CDR1 SGHRS, CDR2 YFSETQ. V lost 7 bases and J lost 1, with 14 bases in between. The CDR3 totals 14 residues. CDR3 protein: CASSTGQTNTEAFF. In DNA form, the CDR3 reads TGCGCCAGCTCAACGGGACAAACGAACACTGAAGCTTTCTTT.

The chain is built from TRBV19 and TRBJ1-5; D not resolved. The CDR3 runs to 16 residues. V was pared by 7 bases and J by 2 bases, with 18 bases between. CDR1 and CDR2 (germline): LNHDA, SQIVND (reference sequence). In DNA form, the CDR3 reads TGTGCCAGTAACTCACCGTCGGTACATGGCAATCAGCCCCAGCATTTT. This sequence encodes CASNSPSVHGNQPQHF.

V gene TRBV30 combines with J gene TRBJ1-1, with D perhaps TRBD1 (5 bases). V lost 4 bases to trimming and J lost 4 bases, with 13 bases between them. The V gene's germline CDR1 is GTSNPN and CDR2 SVGIG (reference sequence). The CDR3 is 13 residues long. CDR3 in amino acids: CAWMVRDRTEAFF. CDR3 nucleotide sequence: TGTGCCTGGATGGTCAGGGATCGCACTGAAGCTTTCTTT.

The rearrangement joins TRBV2 to TRBJ1-1; D is perhaps TRBD1 (6 bases). Trimming took 8 bases from V and 1 from J, leaving 11 bases between them. This CDR3 spans 13 amino acids. Germline values: CDR1 SNHLY, CDR2 FYNNEI. The CDR3 sequence is CASGDTGNTEAFF. The CDR3 DNA is TGTGCCAGCGGGGACACCGGGAACACTGAAGCTTTCTTT.

This sequence joins TRBV7-2 and TRBJ2-3; weak D call: TRBD2 (6 bases). The V end was cut by 2 bases, the J end by 3 bases, with 15 bases between. This CDR3 is built from 16 residues. CDR1 SGHTA and CDR2 FQGNSA come from the germline V gene. The CDR3 DNA sequence: TGTGCCAGCAGCTTAAGTCAGGCAGGGAGGACAGATACGCAGTATTTT. This gives the protein CASSLSQAGRTDTQYF.

Here the CDR3 reads CASSYSLGTRTDTQYF. The CDR3 DNA reads TGTGCCAGCAGTTACTCTCTGGGGACTAGGACAGATACGCAGTATTTT. The V and J genes are TRBV6-5 and TRBJ2-3; 8 bases agree with TRBD2. Germline V gene data show CDR1 as MNHEY and CDR2 as SVGAGI. There are 16 residues in the CDR3. The V gene end was trimmed by 0 bases and the J gene end by 3 bases; junction bases not matched to a gene: 5.

The chain employs TRBV7-2 and TRBJ2-5; D is unclear. Trimming pared 5 bases from V and 1 base from J, leaving 8 bases between. The CDR3 spans 13 residues. Germline V gene sequence: CDR1 SGHTA, CDR2 FQGNSA. CDR3 residues: CASSPTIQETQYF. The CDR3 coding sequence is TGTGCCAGCAGCCCCACTATCCAAGAGACCCAGTACTTC.

The gene calls are TRBV19 and TRBJ1-6, with D possibly being TRBD1 (5 bases). With 5 bases removed from V and 10 bases from J, the gap between germline ends came to 15 bases. The CDR3 is 14 residues long. The germline gives CDR1 LNHDA, CDR2 SQIVND (reference sequence). CDR3 bases: TGTGCCAGTAGTGTCGACAGCGGACGGTCACCCCTCCACTTT. Translation: CASSVDSGRSPLHF.